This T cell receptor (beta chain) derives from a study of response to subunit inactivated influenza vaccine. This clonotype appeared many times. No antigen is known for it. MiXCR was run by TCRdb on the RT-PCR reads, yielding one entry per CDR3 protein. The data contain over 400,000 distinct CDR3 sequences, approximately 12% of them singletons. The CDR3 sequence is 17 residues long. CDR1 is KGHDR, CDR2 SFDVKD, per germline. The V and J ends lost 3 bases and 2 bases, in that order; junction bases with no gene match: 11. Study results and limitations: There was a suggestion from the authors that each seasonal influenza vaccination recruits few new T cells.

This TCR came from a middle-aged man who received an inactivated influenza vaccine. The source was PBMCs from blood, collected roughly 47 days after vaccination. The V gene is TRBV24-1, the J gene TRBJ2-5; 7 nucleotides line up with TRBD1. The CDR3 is CATSDPRTGPLQETQYF. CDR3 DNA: TGTGCCACCAGTGATCCTAGGACAGGTCCGCTTCAAGAGACCCAGTACTTC.